This TCR beta chain was retrieved from a study of blood T cell repertoires in COVID-19. The CDR3 has 16 residues. V was clipped by 3 bases and J by 6 bases; unmatched bases: 11. CDR1 is MNHEY, CDR2 SVGAGI, per germline. Some clones are missing from TCRdb's copy, which holds only in-frame ones; the method was immunoSEQ multiplex PCR. The table shows around 250,000 clones, with 75% to 90% occurring only once. The sequence was collected from a woman aged 25 to 45 who had recovered from COVID-19. The sample consisted of PBMCs or T cells enriched from blood (not recorded which). The chain has TRBV6-5 and TRBJ2-7, with TRBD1 identical over 10 bases. The CDR3 nucleotides read TGTGCCAGCAGTTATAGGTGGGACAGGGGAGTTCCCGAGCAGTACTTC. It translates to CASSYRWDRGVPEQYF.